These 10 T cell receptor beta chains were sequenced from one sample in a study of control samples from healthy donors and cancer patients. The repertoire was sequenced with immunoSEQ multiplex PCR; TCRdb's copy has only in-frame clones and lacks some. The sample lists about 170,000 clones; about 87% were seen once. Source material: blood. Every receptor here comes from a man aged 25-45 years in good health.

The DNA for the CDR3 is TGTGCCATCAGTGATCCAGGGGTTAGCAATCAGCCCCAGCATTTT. Amino acids: CAISDPGVSNQPQHF. V usage is TRBV10-3 and J usage is TRBJ1-5; a weak D match, TRBD1 (6 bases). Trimming stripped 3 bases from V and 0 bases from J, with 9 bases between. Germline assignment: CDR1 ENHRY and CDR2 SYGVKD. This CDR3 contains 15 residues.

CDR3 residues: CASSLVGIGTQYF. For the CDR3, the DNA is TGTGCCAGCAGCTTAGTGGGCATAGGGACGCAGTATTTT. The V gene is TRBV7-8, the J gene TRBJ2-3, with no clear D. CDR3 length equals 13 residues. Looked up from germline, CDR1 is SGHVS and CDR2 is FQNEAQ. Trimming stripped 1 base from V and 9 bases from J, with 11 bases between.

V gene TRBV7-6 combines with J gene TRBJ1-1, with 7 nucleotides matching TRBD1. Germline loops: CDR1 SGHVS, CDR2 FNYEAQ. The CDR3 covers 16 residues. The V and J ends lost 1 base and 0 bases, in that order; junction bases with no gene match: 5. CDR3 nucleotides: TGTGCCAGCAGCTTAGAAGGAGGGGGCGTGAACACTGAAGCTTTCTTT. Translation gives CASSLEGGGVNTEAFF.

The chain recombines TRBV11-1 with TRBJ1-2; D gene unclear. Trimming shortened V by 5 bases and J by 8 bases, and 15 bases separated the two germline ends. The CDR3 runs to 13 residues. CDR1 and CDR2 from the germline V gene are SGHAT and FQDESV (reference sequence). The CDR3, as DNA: TGTGCCAGCAGCCAATCCTCGGCCGGAGGCTACACCTTC. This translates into CASSQSSAGGYTF.

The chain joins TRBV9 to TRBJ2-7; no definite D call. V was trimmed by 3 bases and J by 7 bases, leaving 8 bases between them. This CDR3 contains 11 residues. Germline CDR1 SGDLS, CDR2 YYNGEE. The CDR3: CASSARREQYF. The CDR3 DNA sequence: TGTGCCAGCAGCGCGCGTCGAGAGCAGTACTTC. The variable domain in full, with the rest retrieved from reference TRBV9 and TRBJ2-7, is DSGVTQTPKHLITATGQRVTLRCSPRSGDLSVYWYQQSLDQGLQFLIQYYNGEERAKGNILERFSAQQFPDLHSELNLSSLELGDSALYFCASSARREQYFGPGTRLTVT.

Here the CDR3 reads CASSEGTGTGNTIYF. In DNA, the CDR3 is TGTGCCAGCAGCGAGGGGACAGGGACTGGAAACACCATATATTTT. The chain couples TRBV3-1 (or the pseudogene TRBV3-2) to TRBJ1-3, with 9 positions matching TRBD1. The CDR3 contains 15 residues. The V gene's germline CDR1 is LGHDT and CDR2 YNNKEL (reference sequence). V gave up 5 bases and J gave up 2 bases; unmatched junction bases: 4.

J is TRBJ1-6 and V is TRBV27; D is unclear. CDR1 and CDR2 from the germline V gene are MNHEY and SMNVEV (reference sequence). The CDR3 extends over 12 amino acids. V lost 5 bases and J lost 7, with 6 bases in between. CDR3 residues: CASSHENSPLHF. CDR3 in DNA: TGTGCCAGCAGTCATGAGAATTCACCCCTCCACTTT.

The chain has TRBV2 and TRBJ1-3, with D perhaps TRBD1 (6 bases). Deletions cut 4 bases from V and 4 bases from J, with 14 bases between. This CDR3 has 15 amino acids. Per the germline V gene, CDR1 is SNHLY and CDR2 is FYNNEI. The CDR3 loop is CASSVGGAWGNTIYF. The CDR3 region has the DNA TGTGCCAGCAGTGTCGGGGGGGCGTGGGGAAACACCATATATTTT. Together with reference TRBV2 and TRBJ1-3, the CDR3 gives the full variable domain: EPEVTQTPSHQVTQMGQEVILRCVPISNHLYFYWYRQILGQKVEFLVSFYNNEISEKSEIFDDQFSVERPDGSNFTLKIRSTKLEDSAMYFCASSVGGAWGNTIYFGEGSWLTVV.

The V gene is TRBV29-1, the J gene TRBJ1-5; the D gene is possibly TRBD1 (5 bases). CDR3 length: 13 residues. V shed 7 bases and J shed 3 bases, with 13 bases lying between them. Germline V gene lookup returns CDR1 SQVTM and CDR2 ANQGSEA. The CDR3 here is CSGGEGNNQPQHF. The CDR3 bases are TGCAGCGGGGGGGAAGGAAACAATCAGCCCCAGCATTTT.

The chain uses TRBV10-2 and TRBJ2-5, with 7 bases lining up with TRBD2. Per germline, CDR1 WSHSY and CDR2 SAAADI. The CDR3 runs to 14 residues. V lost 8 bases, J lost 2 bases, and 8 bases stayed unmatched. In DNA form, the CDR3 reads TGCGCCAGCTACCCTGGGGGGGTACAAGAGACCCAGTACTTC. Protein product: CASYPGGVQETQYF.